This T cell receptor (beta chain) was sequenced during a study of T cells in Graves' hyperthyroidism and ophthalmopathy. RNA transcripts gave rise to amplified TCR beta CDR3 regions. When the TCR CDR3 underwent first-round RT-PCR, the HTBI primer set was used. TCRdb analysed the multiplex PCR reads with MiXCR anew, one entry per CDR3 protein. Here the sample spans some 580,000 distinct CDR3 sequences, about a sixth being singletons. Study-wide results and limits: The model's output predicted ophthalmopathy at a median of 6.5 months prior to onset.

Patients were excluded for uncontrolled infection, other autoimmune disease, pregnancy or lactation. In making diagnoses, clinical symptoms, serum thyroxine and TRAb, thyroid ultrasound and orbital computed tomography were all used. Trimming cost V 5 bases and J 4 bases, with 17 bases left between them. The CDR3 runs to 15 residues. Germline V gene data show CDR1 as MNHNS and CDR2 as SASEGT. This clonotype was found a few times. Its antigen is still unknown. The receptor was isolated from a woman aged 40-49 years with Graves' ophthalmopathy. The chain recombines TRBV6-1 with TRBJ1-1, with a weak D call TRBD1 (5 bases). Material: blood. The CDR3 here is CASSRFRGTGTEAFF. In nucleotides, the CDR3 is TGTGCCAGCAGTCGATTCCGGGGGACGGGCACTGAAGCTTTCTTT.